The present entry profiles one T cell receptor (beta chain) with its context. Its matching antigen is unknown. Method: immunoSEQ multiplex PCR; TCRdb's copy keeps in-frame clones and lacks some. The table lists 150,000 to 200,000 clones, roughly 88% of them singletons. Second-dose groups at about 4 or about 12 weeks were pooled. This entry belongs to a study of T cell responses to AZD1222 COVID-19 vaccine. Broader study findings: Sampling captured repertoires only after the peak T cell response.

The source is an adult who received the AZD1222 COVID-19 vaccine. The sample here was peripheral blood, taken 28 days after the second AZD1222 dose.

DNA for the CDR3: TGCGCCAGCGCGTCCGGGACCCTTGCAACTAATGAAAAACTGTTTTTT. Amino acids: CASASGTLATNEKLFF. The genes are TRBV5-1 and TRBJ1-4, with D tentatively TRBD1 (5 bases). V shed 7 bases and J shed 0 bases, with 16 bases lying between them. This CDR3 is built from 16 residues. Germline assignment: CDR1 SGHRS and CDR2 YFSETQ.